The 24 T cell receptor beta chains below all came from one sample that was sequenced in a study of early T cells in non-severe SARS-CoV-2 infection. TCRdb itself ran the 5' RACE reads through MiXCR, one entry per CDR3 protein. In the table there are about 110,000 distinct CDR3 sequences, 9% to 13% of which are singletons. The sample consisted of whole blood. The source is an adult who was a healthcare worker with PCR-confirmed SARS-CoV-2 infection or an uninfected control (not recorded which).

This clonotype was observed a few times. This chain links TRBV20-1 with TRBJ2-1; TRBD2 agrees at 7 bases. CDR3 size: 15 residues. Germline trimming cut 6 bases from V and 2 bases from J; bases unmatched to any gene: 10. Germline lookup yields CDR1 DFQATT and CDR2 SNEGSKA (reference sequence). The CDR3 DNA reads as TGCAGTGCCGACCCCCCTAGCGGCACCTACAATGAGCAGTTCTTC. Translation: CSADPPSGTYNEQFF.

In this sample, this clonotype turned up many times. The V and J genes are TRBV11-2 and TRBJ2-4; tentatively, D is TRBD2 (5 bases). Germline CDR1 and CDR2: SGHAT and FQNNGV. V was cut by 5 bases and J by 0 bases, with 14 bases left in between. The CDR3 loop spans 16 amino acids. The CDR3 loop reads CASSPGILIAKNIQYF. CDR3 nucleotide sequence: TGTGCCAGCAGCCCCGGGATTTTAATAGCCAAAAACATTCAGTACTTC.

In its sample, this clonotype was seen a few times. This chain connects TRBV11-2 to TRBJ2-7; D remains unclear. With 4 bases removed from V and 3 bases from J, the gap between germline ends came to 10 bases. The germline CDR1 and CDR2 sequences are SGHAT and FQNNGV. This CDR3 comprises 13 residues. In DNA form, the CDR3 reads TGTGCCAGCAGCTGGACCCCCCGCTACGAGCAGTACTTC. Amino acids: CASSWTPRYEQYF.

This chain links TRBV11-3 with TRBJ2-2, with D perhaps matching TRBD1 (6 bases). V was clipped by 2 bases and J by 2 bases, with 15 bases between them. CDR3 length: 17 amino acids. From germline, CDR1 is SGHNT and CDR2 YENEEA. CDR3 nucleotide sequence: TGTGCCAGCAGCTTAACCCGGACAGATCTAAACACCGGGGAGCTGTTTTTT. It encodes CASSLTRTDLNTGELFF.

This chain connects TRBV6-6 to TRBJ2-5; D may be TRBD1 or TRBD2 (5 bases each). V shed 3 bases and J shed 6 bases, with 17 bases lying between them. CDR1 and CDR2 from the germline V gene are MNHNY and SVGAGI (reference sequence). This CDR3 comprises 15 residues. CDR3 residues: CASSYWRGAEKTQYF. Here the CDR3 DNA reads TGTGCCAGCAGTTATTGGAGAGGGGCCGAAAAGACCCAGTACTTC.

CDR3 in amino acids: CSARASVDETQYF. CDR3 bases: TGCAGTGCTAGAGCTTCGGTGGATGAGACCCAGTACTTC. V and J are TRBV20-1 and TRBJ2-5; D is uncertain. Germline loops: CDR1 DFQATT, CDR2 SNEGSKA (reference sequence). V dropped 1 base and J dropped 5 bases, with 11 bases sitting between them. This CDR3 is 13 amino acids long.

The J gene is TRBJ2-1, the V gene TRBV27, with D perhaps matching TRBD1 (5 bases). The V and J ends lost 3 bases and 6 bases respectively, with 15 bases between them. The CDR3 is 15 residues long. CDR1 and CDR2 from the germline V gene are MNHEY and SMNVEV (reference sequence). The CDR3 reads CASSFRQGRSNEQFF. DNA of the CDR3: TGTGCCAGCAGTTTTAGGCAGGGTAGGAGCAATGAGCAGTTCTTC.

This clonotype was observed a handful of times. This chain uses TRBV5-5 with TRBJ2-7; D is perhaps TRBD1 (5 bases). The germline V and J ends were trimmed by 3 bases and 3 bases, with 13 bases remaining between them. This CDR3 spans 14 amino acids. CDR1 SGHKS and CDR2 YYEKEE come from the germline V gene (reference sequence). Here the CDR3 DNA reads TGTGCCAGCAGCTCCTTCGCCAGGGACTACGAGCAGTACTTC. Translated, it gives CASSSFARDYEQYF.

A few counts support this clonotype. The chain links TRBV10-3 to TRBJ2-5; TRBD1 aligns across 8 bases. The CDR3 has 15 residues. V lost 3 bases, J lost 5 bases, and 8 bases stayed unmatched. Germline V lookup: CDR1 ENHRY, CDR2 SYGVKD. CDR3 loop: CAISDPQGVAETQYF. The CDR3 DNA is TGTGCCATCAGTGATCCACAGGGGGTGGCCGAGACCCAGTACTTC.

Concerning this clonotype itself: Given a much more abundant clone one base away, this may be a read error. Lacking the conserved final phenylalanine or tryptophan, this CDR3 likely reflects a read error. The chain joins TRBV6-5 to TRBJ2-7, with D uncertain. Germline assignment: CDR1 MNHEY and CDR2 SVGAGI. The V and J ends lost 0 bases and 0 bases respectively, with 9 bases between them. This CDR3 is built from 15 residues. This CDR3 reads CASSYSTLSSYEQYC. CDR3 in DNA: TGTGCCAGCAGTTACTCGACGCTGAGCTCCTACGAGCAGTACTGC.

V is TRBV5-6 and J is TRBJ2-1; D remains ambiguous. This CDR3 spans 12 amino acids. CDR1 and CDR2 (germline): SGHDT, YYEEEE. V lost 0 bases to trimming and J lost 7 bases, with 5 bases between them. In DNA, the CDR3 is TGTGCCAGCAGCTTGGGAGCGAATGAGCAGTTCTTC. It is translated as CASSLGANEQFF.

This clonotype was counted a few times. The chain combines TRBV10-3 with TRBJ2-1, with a tentative D call TRBD2 (6 bases). The germline CDR1 and CDR2 sequences are ENHRY and SYGVKD. V was trimmed by 2 bases and J by 6 bases, leaving 11 bases between them. The CDR3 totals 14 residues. The CDR3 coding sequence is TGTGCCATCAGTGAGCCTGGCGGGGCCAATGAGCAGTTCTTC. Translated: CAISEPGGANEQFF.

This clonotype came up a few times. This sequence joins TRBV18 and TRBJ1-2; D perhaps matches TRBD1 (5 bases). Germline V gives CDR1 KGHSH, CDR2 LQKENI. Trimming cost V 3 bases and J 6 bases, with 17 bases left between them. This CDR3 comprises 15 residues. The CDR3 protein is CASSPLVGGYDGYTF. The CDR3 DNA follows: TGTGCCAGCTCACCCCTGGTGGGGGGATATGATGGCTACACCTTC. Full variable domain (remainder filled in from reference TRBV18 and TRBJ1-2): NAGVMQNPRHLVRRRGQEARLRCSPMKGHSHVYWYRQLPEEGLKFMVYLQKENIIDESGMPKERFSAEFPKEGPSILRIQQVVRGDSAAYFCASSPLVGGYDGYTFGSGTRLTVV.

This clonotype showed up just a few times. This sequence joins TRBV7-6 and TRBJ1-2; TRBD1 agrees at 8 bases. With V trimmed by 2 bases and J by 2 bases, 4 bases remained unmatched. Germline V CDR1 and CDR2: SGHVS, FNYEAQ. The CDR3 has 15 amino acids. CDR3 sequence: CASSLSQGANYGYTF. DNA of the CDR3: TGTGCCAGCAGCTTAAGTCAGGGGGCAAACTATGGCTACACCTTC. The complete variable domain, with remaining parts taken from reference TRBV7-6 and TRBJ1-2, reads GAGVSQSPRYKVTKRGQDVALRCDPISGHVSLYWYRQALGQGPEFLTYFNYEAQQDKSGLPNDRFSAERPEGSISTLTIQRTEQRDSAMYRCASSLSQGANYGYTFGSGTRLTVV.

This clonotype has at least ten counts. The chain couples TRBV6-1 to TRBJ1-1; D is unresolved. Germline V gene sequence: CDR1 MNHNS, CDR2 SASEGT. The CDR3 runs to 15 residues. The V end was cut by 1 base, the J end by 6 bases, with 15 bases between. CDR3 protein: CASSEDRALVAEAFF. The CDR3 DNA follows: TGTGCCAGCAGTGAAGATAGGGCCTTGGTTGCTGAAGCTTTCTTT.

This clonotype was found many times. The rearrangement uses TRBV20-1 and TRBJ2-3; TRBD2 aligns across 10 bases. From germline, CDR1 is DFQATT and CDR2 SNEGSKA (reference sequence). J was trimmed by 4 bases and V by 1 base; bases with no gene match: 11. The CDR3 is 17 residues long. The CDR3, as DNA: TGCAGTGCTAGAGCCCTATACCCGGGACTAGCGCCAGATACGCAGTATTTT. This gives the protein CSARALYPGLAPDTQYF.

In its sample, this clonotype was seen a few times. The chain carries TRBV3-1 and TRBJ2-2, with a possible D match to TRBD2 (5 bases). Germline assignment: CDR1 LGHDT and CDR2 YNNKEL (reference sequence). Trimming removed 4 bases at V and 5 bases at J, with 8 bases between. CDR3 length equals 13 residues. The CDR3 DNA reads as TGTGCCAGCAGCCTAAGGGAGACCGGGGAGCTGTTTTTT. It specifies CASSLRETGELFF.

This clonotype has only a few counts. The chain joins TRBV29-1 to TRBJ2-1, with TRBD2 matching over 8 bases. Germline lookup yields CDR1 SQVTM and CDR2 ANQGSEA. V shed 4 bases and J 3 bases; nucleotides not matched to a gene: 5. The CDR3 contains 14 residues. CDR3 amino acids: CSVGGGRRYNEQFF. CDR3 sequence (DNA): TGCAGCGTTGGGGGCGGGAGGCGCTACAATGAGCAGTTCTTC.

The table lists this clonotype with a few counts. The chain recombines TRBV6-6 with TRBJ2-7; 10 nucleotides agree with TRBD2. CDR1 is MNHNY, CDR2 SVGAGI, per germline (reference sequence). The CDR3 totals 15 residues. Germline trimming cut 6 bases from V and 1 base from J; bases unmatched to any gene: 6. The CDR3, as DNA: TGTGCCAGCAGCCTGGGACTAGCGATTTCCTACGAGCAGTACTTC. This encodes CASSLGLAISYEQYF.

This clonotype was seen repeatedly, ten times or more. The chain couples TRBV10-2 to TRBJ2-7; no clear D gene. The V gene lost 5 bases and the J gene lost 2 bases, with 4 bases spanning the gap. The CDR3 covers 11 residues. Germline V lookup: CDR1 WSHSY, CDR2 SAAADI. CDR3 loop: CASSPTYEQYF. In DNA, the CDR3 is TGCGCCAGCAGTCCTACCTACGAGCAGTACTTC.

This clonotype was found many times. V is TRBV7-6 and J is TRBJ2-2; 7 bases agree with TRBD2. The CDR3 is 16 residues long. V gave up 6 bases and J gave up 0 bases; unmatched junction bases: 7. Germline values: CDR1 SGHVS, CDR2 FNYEAQ. The chain's CDR3 is CASRPQAGANTGELFF. DNA of the CDR3: TGTGCCAGCAGACCCCAGGCGGGGGCGAACACCGGGGAGCTGTTTTTT.

In its sample, this clonotype was seen a few times. The genes are TRBV28 and TRBJ2-5, with TRBD1 matching over 7 bases. V trimming: 5 bases; J trimming: 6 bases; junction bases outside the gene matches: 12. CDR3 length: 15 residues. The germline gives CDR1 MDHEN, CDR2 SYDVKM. CDR3 nucleotides: TGTGCCAGCAGTCGGTGGGTGACAGGGCAGCAGACCCAGTACTTC. Residues: CASSRWVTGQQTQYF.

This clonotype was picked up a small number of times. J is TRBJ1-2 and V is TRBV3-1, with D unresolved. Germline V lookup: CDR1 LGHDT, CDR2 YNNKEL (reference sequence). CDR3 length: 13 residues. V gave up 1 base and J gave up 2 bases, with 5 bases separating them. CDR3 sequence (DNA): TGTGCCAGCAGCCAAGTCATCAACTATGGCTACACCTTC. Protein: CASSQVINYGYTF.

The chain has TRBV3-1 and TRBJ2-7, with D maybe TRBD2 (5 bases). The CDR3 consists of 13 residues. Germline V gene lookup returns CDR1 LGHDT and CDR2 YNNKEL (reference sequence). V was clipped by 8 bases and J by 2 bases, with 13 bases between them. The CDR3 spells CASGFGVTYEQYF. CDR3 DNA: TGTGCCAGCGGATTCGGGGTAACCTACGAGCAGTACTTC.